Listed here is a single T cell receptor beta chain. Its antigen is unknown. The sample comes from a study of B cell selection in AIRE deficiency. General observations from the study: Healthy donors alone shared about a third of 3,500 to 4,000 Treg sequences; patients alone approximately 9%. Patient Tconv cells held 25% to 35% of Treg sequences shared by healthy donors. Shared Treg sequences were biased toward short CDR3s with few non-templated nucleotide insertions.

Method: immunoSEQ multiplex PCR; TCRdb's copy keeps in-frame clones and lacks some. Here the sample spans about 25,000 clones, roughly 95% being singletons. The sorted conventional CD4 T cells were gated as CD4+CD127+. Healthy unrelated donors supplied the control samples. The CDR3 runs 14 residues. Germline lookup yields CDR1 SEHNR and CDR2 FQNEAQ (reference sequence). V gave up 7 bases and J gave up 0 bases; unmatched junction bases: 4. The sequenced sample was CD4+CD127+ conventional T cells sorted from PBMCs. This chain joins TRBV7-9 and TRBJ2-7, with 9 bases that match TRBD2. This TCR derives from a human donor in good health. The CDR3 region has the DNA TGTGCCAGCACCCTAGCGGGAAGCTCCTACGAGCAGTACTTC. This sequence encodes CASTLAGSSYEQYF.